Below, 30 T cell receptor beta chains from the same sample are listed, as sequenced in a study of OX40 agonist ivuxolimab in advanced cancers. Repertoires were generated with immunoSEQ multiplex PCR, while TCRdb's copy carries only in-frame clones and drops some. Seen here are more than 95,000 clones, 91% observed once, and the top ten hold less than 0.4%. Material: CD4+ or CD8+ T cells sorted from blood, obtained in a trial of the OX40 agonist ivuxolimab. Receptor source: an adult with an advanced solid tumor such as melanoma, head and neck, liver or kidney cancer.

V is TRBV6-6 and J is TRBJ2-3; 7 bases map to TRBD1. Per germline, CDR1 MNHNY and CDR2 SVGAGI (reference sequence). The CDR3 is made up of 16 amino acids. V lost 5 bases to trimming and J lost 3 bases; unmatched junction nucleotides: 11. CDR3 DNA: TGTGCCAGCAGTAAGAGCACGACAGGGAGAACAGATACGCAGTATTTT. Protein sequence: CASSKSTTGRTDTQYF.

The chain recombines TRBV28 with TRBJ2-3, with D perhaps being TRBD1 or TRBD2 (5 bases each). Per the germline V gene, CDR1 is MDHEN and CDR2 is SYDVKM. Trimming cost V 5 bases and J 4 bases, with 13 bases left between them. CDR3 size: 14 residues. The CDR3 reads CASSAPVGADTQYF. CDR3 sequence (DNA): TGTGCCAGCAGTGCTCCAGTGGGGGCAGATACGCAGTATTTT.

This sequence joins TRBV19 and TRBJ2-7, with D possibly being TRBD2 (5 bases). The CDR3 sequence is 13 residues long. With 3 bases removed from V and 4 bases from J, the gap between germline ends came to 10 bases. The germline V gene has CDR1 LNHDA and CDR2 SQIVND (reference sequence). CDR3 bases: TGTGCCAGTAGTATCAGGCCGGGGTACGAGCAGTACTTC. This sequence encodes CASSIRPGYEQYF.

The DNA for the CDR3 is TGTGCCAGCAGCTTAACGACTACGCCGGGACTAGCGGGAGTTTGGCAGTACTTC. Its protein is CASSLTTTPGLAGVWQYF. The V gene is TRBV7-8, the J gene TRBJ2-7; 14 bases are shared with TRBD2. V lost 2 bases, J lost 9 bases, and 15 bases stayed unmatched. This CDR3 is built from 18 residues. The germline CDR1 and CDR2 sequences are SGHVS and FQNEAQ.

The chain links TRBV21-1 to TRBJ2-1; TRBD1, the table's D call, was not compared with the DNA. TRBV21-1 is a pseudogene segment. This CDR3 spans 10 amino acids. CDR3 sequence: CAKQALLQFF. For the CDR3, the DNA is TGTGCCAAGCAGGCCCTCCTCCAGTTCTTC.

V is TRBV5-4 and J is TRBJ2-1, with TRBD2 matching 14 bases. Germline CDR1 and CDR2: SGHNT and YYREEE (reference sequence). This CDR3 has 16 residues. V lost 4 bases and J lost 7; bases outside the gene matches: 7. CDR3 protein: CASSRGTSGRGNEQFF. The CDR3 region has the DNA TGTGCCAGCAGCCGCGGGACTAGCGGGAGAGGGAATGAGCAGTTCTTC.

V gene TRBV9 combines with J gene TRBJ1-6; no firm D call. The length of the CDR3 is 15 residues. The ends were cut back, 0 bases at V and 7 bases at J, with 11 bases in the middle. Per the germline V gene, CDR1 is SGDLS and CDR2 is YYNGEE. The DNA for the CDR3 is TGTGCCAGCAGCGTAGGACCGGCCGGGAATTCACCCCTCCACTTT. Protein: CASSVGPAGNSPLHF.

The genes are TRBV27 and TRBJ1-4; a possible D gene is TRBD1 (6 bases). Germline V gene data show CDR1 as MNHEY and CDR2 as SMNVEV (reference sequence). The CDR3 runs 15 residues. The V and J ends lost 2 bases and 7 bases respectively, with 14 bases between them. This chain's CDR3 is CASSLRGARGEKLFF. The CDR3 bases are TGTGCCAGCAGTTTACGGGGGGCGCGGGGTGAAAAACTGTTTTTT.

The CDR3 nucleotides read TGTGCCAGCAGCGTCCCAGATACGCAGTATTTT. Encoded protein: CASSVPDTQYF. This sequence joins TRBV9 and TRBJ2-3, with no clear D. This CDR3 is 11 amino acids long. V was clipped by 2 bases and J by 4 bases, with 2 bases between them. Germline CDR1 is SGDLS and CDR2 is YYNGEE.

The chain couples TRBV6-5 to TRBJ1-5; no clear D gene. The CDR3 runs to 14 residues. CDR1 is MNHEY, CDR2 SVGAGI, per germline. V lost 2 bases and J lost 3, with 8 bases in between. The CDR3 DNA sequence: TGTGCCAGCAGTTACGGCCGGAACAATCAGCCCCAGCATTTT. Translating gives CASSYGRNNQPQHF.

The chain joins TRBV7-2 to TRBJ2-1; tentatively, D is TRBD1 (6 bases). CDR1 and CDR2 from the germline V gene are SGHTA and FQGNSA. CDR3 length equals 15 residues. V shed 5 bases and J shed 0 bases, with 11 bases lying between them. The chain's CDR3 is CASSQTRGSYNEQFF. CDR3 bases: TGTGCCAGCAGCCAGACCAGGGGCTCCTACAATGAGCAGTTCTTC. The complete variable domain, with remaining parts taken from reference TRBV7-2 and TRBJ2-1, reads GAGVSQSPSNKVTEKGKDVELRCDPISGHTALYWYRQSLGQGLEFLIYFQGNSAPDKSGLPSDRFSAERTGGSVSTLTIQRTQQEDSAVYLCASSQTRGSYNEQFFGPGTRLTVL.

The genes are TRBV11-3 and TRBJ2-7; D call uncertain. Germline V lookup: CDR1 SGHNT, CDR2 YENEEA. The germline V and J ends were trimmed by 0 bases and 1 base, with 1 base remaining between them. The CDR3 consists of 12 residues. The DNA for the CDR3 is TGTGCCAGCAGCTTAGAGTCCTACGAGCAGTACTTC. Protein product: CASSLESYEQYF.

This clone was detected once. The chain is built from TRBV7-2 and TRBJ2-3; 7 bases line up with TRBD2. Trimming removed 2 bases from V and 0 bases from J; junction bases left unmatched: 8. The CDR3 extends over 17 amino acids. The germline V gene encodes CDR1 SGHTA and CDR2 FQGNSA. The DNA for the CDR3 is TGTGCCAGCAGCTTATGGGGCGGGAGCTCTAGCACAGATACGCAGTATTTT. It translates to CASSLWGGSSSTDTQYF.

CDR3 in amino acids: CASRPVGRGPYEQYF. The DNA for the CDR3 is TGTGCAAGTCGCCCGGTGGGGAGGGGGCCCTACGAGCAGTACTTC. The chain uses TRBV12-2 and TRBJ2-7. TRBV12-2 has pseudogene status. There are 15 residues in the CDR3.

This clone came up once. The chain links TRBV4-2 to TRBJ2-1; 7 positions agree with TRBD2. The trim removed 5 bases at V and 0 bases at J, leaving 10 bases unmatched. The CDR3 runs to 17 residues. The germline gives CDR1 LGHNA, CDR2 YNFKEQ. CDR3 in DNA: TGTGCCAGCAGCTTCGGTCGGGGCGGGAGCTCCTACAATGAGCAGTTCTTC. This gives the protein CASSFGRGGSSYNEQFF.

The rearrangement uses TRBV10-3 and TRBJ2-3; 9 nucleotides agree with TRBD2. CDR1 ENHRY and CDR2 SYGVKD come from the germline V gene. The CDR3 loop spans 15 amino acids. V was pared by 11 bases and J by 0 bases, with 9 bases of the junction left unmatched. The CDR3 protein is CAVGASGTSTDTQYF. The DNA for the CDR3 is TGTGCCGTCGGCGCTAGCGGGACGAGCACAGATACGCAGTATTTT.

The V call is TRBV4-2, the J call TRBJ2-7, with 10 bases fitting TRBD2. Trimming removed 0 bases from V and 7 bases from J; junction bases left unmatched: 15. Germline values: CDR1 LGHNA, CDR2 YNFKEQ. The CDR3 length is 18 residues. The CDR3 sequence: CASSQDDRVKAGGGEQYF. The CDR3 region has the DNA TGTGCCAGCAGCCAAGATGATCGGGTAAAAGCGGGAGGGGGTGAGCAGTACTTC.

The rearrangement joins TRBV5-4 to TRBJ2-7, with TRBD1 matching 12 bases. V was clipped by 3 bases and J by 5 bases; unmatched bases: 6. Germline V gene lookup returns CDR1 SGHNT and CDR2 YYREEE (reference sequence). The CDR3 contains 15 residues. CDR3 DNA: TGTGCCAGCAGCTCGGGACAGGGGGCGACTAACGAGCAGTACTTC. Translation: CASSSGQGATNEQYF.

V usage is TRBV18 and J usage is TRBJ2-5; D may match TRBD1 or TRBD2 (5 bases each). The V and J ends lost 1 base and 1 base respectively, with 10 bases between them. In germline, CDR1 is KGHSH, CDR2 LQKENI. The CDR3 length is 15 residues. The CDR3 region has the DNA TGTGCCAGCTCACCACAGGGGACCCCCCAAGAGACCCAGTACTTC. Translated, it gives CASSPQGTPQETQYF.

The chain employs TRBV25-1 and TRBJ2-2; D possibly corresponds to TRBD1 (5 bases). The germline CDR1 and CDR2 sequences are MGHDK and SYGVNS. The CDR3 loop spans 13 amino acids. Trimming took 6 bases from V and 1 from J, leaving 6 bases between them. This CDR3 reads CASSQGNTGELFF. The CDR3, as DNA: TGTGCCAGCAGCCAGGGGAACACCGGGGAGCTGTTTTTT.

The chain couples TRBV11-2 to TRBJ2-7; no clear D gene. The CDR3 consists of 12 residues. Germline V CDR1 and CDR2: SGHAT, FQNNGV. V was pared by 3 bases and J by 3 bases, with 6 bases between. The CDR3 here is CASSFVFYEQYF. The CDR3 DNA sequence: TGTGCCAGCAGCTTTGTTTTCTACGAGCAGTACTTC.

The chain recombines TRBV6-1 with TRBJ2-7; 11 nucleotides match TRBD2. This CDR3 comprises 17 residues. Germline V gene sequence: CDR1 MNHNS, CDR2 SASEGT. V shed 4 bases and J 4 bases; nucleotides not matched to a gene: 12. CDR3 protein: CASSGLPDSGRGYEQYF. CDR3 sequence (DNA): TGTGCCAGCAGTGGCCTTCCGGATAGCGGGAGGGGGTACGAGCAGTACTTC.

The CDR3 region is CASSLAPGDQETQYF. In DNA, the CDR3 is TGCGCCAGCAGCTTGGCCCCGGGGGACCAAGAGACCCAGTACTTC. The gene calls are TRBV5-1 and TRBJ2-5; D may be TRBD2 (6 bases). This CDR3 contains 15 residues. V was clipped by 0 bases and J by 0 bases, with 9 bases between them. The germline V gene has CDR1 SGHRS and CDR2 YFSETQ.

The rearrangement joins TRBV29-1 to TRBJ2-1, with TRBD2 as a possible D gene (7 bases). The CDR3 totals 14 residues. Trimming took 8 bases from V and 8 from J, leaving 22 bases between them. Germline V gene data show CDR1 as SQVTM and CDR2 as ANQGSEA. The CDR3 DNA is TGCAGCTCCTTCACCCGGGGGGCGTCTTATGAGCAGTTCTTC. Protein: CSSFTRGASYEQFF.

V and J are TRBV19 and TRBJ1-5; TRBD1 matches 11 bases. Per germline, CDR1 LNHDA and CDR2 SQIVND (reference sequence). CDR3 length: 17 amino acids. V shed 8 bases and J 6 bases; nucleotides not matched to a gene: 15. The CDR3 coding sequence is TGTGCCAGTGGACGTGGCCCAGGACAGGGGGCGAGTCAGCCCCAGCATTTT. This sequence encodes CASGRGPGQGASQPQHF.

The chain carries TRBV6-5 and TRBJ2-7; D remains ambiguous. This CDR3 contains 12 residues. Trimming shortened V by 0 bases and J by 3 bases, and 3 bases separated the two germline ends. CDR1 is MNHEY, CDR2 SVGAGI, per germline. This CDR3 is CASSYSYYEQYF. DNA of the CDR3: TGTGCCAGCAGTTACTCCTACTACGAGCAGTACTTC.

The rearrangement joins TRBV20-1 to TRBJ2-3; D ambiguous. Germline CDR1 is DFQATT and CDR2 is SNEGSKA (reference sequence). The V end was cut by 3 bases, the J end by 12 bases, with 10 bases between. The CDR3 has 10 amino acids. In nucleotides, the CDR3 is TGCAGTGCTAGGGTAGGGCGTCAGTATTTT. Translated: CSARVGRQYF.

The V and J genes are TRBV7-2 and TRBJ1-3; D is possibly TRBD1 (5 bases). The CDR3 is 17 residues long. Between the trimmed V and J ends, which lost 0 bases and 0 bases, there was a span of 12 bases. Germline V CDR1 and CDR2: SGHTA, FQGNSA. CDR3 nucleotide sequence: TGTGCCAGCAGCTTAGCGGTACAGGAGATCTCTGGAAACACCATATATTTT. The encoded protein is CASSLAVQEISGNTIYF.

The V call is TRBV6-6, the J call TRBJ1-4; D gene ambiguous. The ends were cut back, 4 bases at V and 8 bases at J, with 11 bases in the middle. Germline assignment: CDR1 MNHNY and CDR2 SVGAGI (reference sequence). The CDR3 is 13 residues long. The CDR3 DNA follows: TGTGCCAGCAGTTTAGTTGGAAGCGAAAAACTGTTTTTT. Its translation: CASSLVGSEKLFF.

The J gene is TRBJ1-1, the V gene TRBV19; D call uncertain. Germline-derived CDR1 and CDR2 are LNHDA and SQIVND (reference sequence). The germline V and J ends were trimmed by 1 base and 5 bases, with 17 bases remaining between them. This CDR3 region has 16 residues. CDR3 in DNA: TGTGCCAGTAGTATAGGGGAAGAGATTAGAGGAACTGAAGCTTTCTTT. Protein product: CASSIGEEIRGTEAFF.